The 10 T cell receptor beta chains below were found in one sample sequenced in a study of beta chain features in type 1 diabetes (dated 2018 in TCRdb). Findings and caveats that apply to the study as a whole: Type 1 diabetes patients showed a moderate but significant shortening of TCRB CDR3 length in all four CD4+ subsets.

The antigens of these receptors remain unknown. The library came from the immunoSEQ multiplex PCR assay. The entire amount of isolated RNA was reverse transcribed using the High Capacity cDNA Reverse Transcription Kit, so the sequenced TCRB transcripts were expressed ones. TCRdb stores this immuneACCESS table with in-frame sequences only. Part of the clones is absent; in the studies checked, under half of the shortfall reflects unresolved V genes, and no reason is known for the rest. The sample table lists over 650,000 clones, about an eighth of them with a count of one. The top ten clones comprise just under 0.04% of the sample. The sample taken for sequencing was naive CD4+ T cells from blood. Taken with the paper, the label for cell subset or site translates to: true naive CD4+ T cells. The receptors shown here come from a man between 18 and 35 years old with type 1 diabetes.

This clone showed up just a few times. V is TRBV6-5 and J is TRBJ1-5; no clear D gene. Trimming left V 3 bases short and J 2 bases short, with 8 bases between. Per the germline V gene, CDR1 is MNHEY and CDR2 is SVGAGI. This CDR3 is built from 14 residues. The DNA for the CDR3 is TGTGCCAGCAGTTATGCGTCCGGCAATCAGCCCCAGCATTTT. Translating gives CASSYASGNQPQHF.

V and J are TRBV9 and TRBJ2-5; tentative D call: TRBD1 (5 bases). The germline gives CDR1 SGDLS, CDR2 YYNGEE. This CDR3 spans 14 amino acids. Deletions cut 3 bases from V and 5 bases from J, with 14 bases between. The CDR3 DNA is TGTGCCAGCAGCGGGGCAGGGTTAAGGGAGACCCAGTACTTC. Translating gives CASSGAGLRETQYF.

This clone has a handful of counts. V gene TRBV14 combines with J gene TRBJ2-1; 7 bases match TRBD2. The length of the CDR3 is 14 residues. Germline V CDR1 and CDR2: SGHDN, FVKESK. J lost 6 bases, V lost 3 bases, and 5 bases had no gene match. CDR3 region: CASSQSGKVNEQFF. The CDR3 nucleotides read TGTGCCAGCAGCCAGAGCGGGAAGGTCAATGAGCAGTTCTTC.

This clone was detected a few times. The rearrangement uses TRBV10-3 and TRBJ1-1; a possible D gene is TRBD1 (5 bases). Germline V CDR1 and CDR2: ENHRY, SYGVKD. V was shortened by 3 bases and J by 4 bases, with 15 bases between the two germline ends. This CDR3 is 15 amino acids long. CDR3 protein: CAISDGANLGTEAFF. CDR3 nucleotide sequence: TGTGCCATCAGTGATGGGGCTAATTTGGGCACTGAAGCTTTCTTT.

The chain links TRBV11-1 to TRBJ2-1; possible D gene TRBD2, 6 bases. Trimming left V 1 base short and J 5 bases short, with 9 bases between. The CDR3 has 14 residues. Looked up from germline, CDR1 is SGHAT and CDR2 is FQDESV (reference sequence). The CDR3 DNA follows: TGTGCCAGCAGCTTAGTTCTAGCGAACAATGAGCAGTTCTTC. Residues: CASSLVLANNEQFF.

Only a few counts were recorded for this clone. The CDR3 DNA reads as TGTGCCAGCAGCCAAGACAGGCGGGATGGCTACACCTTC. This codes for CASSQDRRDGYTF. The V and J genes are TRBV4-2 and TRBJ1-2, with unresolved D. With 0 bases removed from V and 6 bases from J, the gap between germline ends came to 8 bases. Germline CDR1 and CDR2: LGHNA and YNFKEQ. CDR3 length: 13 residues.

This sequence joins TRBV15 and TRBJ1-4; D call uncertain. Germline V lookup: CDR1 LNHNV, CDR2 YYDKDF (reference sequence). V was shortened by 0 bases and J by 2 bases, with 7 bases between the two germline ends. CDR3 length: 15 residues. In nucleotides, the CDR3 is TGTGCCACCAGCAGAGAGACACCGACTAATGAAAAACTGTTTTTT. As protein: CATSRETPTNEKLFF.

The chain has TRBV7-2 and TRBJ1-2, with D unclear. The CDR3 runs 12 residues. CDR1 SGHTA and CDR2 FQGNSA come from the germline V gene. V was pared by 5 bases and J by 8 bases, with 12 bases between. In DNA form, the CDR3 reads TGTGCCAGCAGCAATTATATCGGGGGCTACACCTTC. It is translated as CASSNYIGGYTF.

This clone has only a few counts. This rearrangement joins TRBV20-1 to TRBJ2-3; D call uncertain. Germline V gene lookup returns CDR1 DFQATT and CDR2 SNEGSKA (reference sequence). This CDR3 is built from 10 residues. Trimming removed 4 bases at V and 5 bases at J, with 4 bases between. The CDR3 protein is CSANKDTQYF. For the CDR3, the DNA is TGCAGTGCTAACAAAGATACGCAGTATTTT.

CDR3 in amino acids: CASSVGGGGVLIDTQYF. CDR3 coding DNA: TGTGCCAGCAGCGTAGGAGGCGGGGGTGTTCTCATAGATACGCAGTATTTT. The V gene is TRBV9, the J gene TRBJ2-3, with TRBD2 matching 7 bases. Trimming removed 0 bases from V and 5 bases from J; junction bases left unmatched: 12. This CDR3 is 17 amino acids long. The germline V gene has CDR1 SGDLS and CDR2 YYNGEE.